The text below deals with one T cell receptor (beta chain). The data belong to a study of blood T cell repertoires in COVID-19. Study overall: COVID-19 samples collected from the United States, Italy and Spain covered acute and convalescent phases. PBMCs, B-cell-depleted T cells, or T cells were the source of the cDNA or gDNA that made up the material.

In the original processing: From reference gene primer amplification, estimates of nucleated cell counts were derived. Measured with immunoSEQ multiplex PCR; TCRdb has only the in-frame clones, and not every one. Clone size and V and J calls were adopted from that table, with D and trimming inferred from the DNA. Among 90,000 to 130,000 clones listed, less than 85% were seen once. The V end lost 4 bases, the J end lost 4 bases, and 10 bases lay between the germline ends. CDR1 is LGHDT, CDR2 YNNKEL, per germline (reference sequence). The CDR3 has 13 residues. Specimen: peripheral blood. The TCR comes from an elderly woman with acute or convalescent COVID-19. The chain links TRBV3-1 (or the pseudogene TRBV3-2) to TRBJ1-2, with a possible D match to TRBD1 (5 bases). In DNA, the CDR3 is TGTGCCAGCAGCCGGGGGGTCTCCTATGGCTACACCTTC. Translation gives CASSRGVSYGYTF.